The rows below give T cell receptor beta chains drawn from one sample of a study of blood T cell repertoires in COVID-19. Clones were sequenced by immunoSEQ multiplex PCR, and TCRdb holds only the in-frame ones, with some missing. The table has under 250,000 clones, approximately 78% seen once; the top ten hold around 3.3%. The source material was peripheral blood. Receptors were obtained from a woman aged 18 to 35 with acute or convalescent COVID-19. Both conserved end residues are part of each CDR3. D genes are given only for firm matches. Expanded clones get a size class; other rows say once, few or many, or leave the size out.

d_gene,v_gene,j_gene,abundance,CDR3aa,CDR3nt
TRBD1,TRBV5-1,TRBJ1-2,.,CASSLAFGQGYGYTF,TGCGCCAGCAGCTTGGCTTTCGGACAGGGTTATGGCTACACCTTC
TRBD1,TRBV27,TRBJ2-6,.,CASSLLGQGVSGANVLTF,TGTGCCAGCAGTTTATTAGGACAGGGGGTCTCTGGGGCCAACGTCCTGACTTTC
TRBD2,TRBV4-3,TRBJ2-1,few,CASSQFMVAGVFEQFF,TGCGCCAGCAGCCAATTCATGGTAGCGGGAGTATTCGAGCAGTTCTTC
.,TRBV28,TRBJ1-1,.,CASSMTGASEAFF,TGTGCCAGCAGTATGACAGGCGCTTCTGAAGCTTTCTTT
TRBD1,TRBV29-1,TRBJ2-7,.,CSVSGTESSYEQYF,TGCAGCGTGTCCGGGACAGAGAGCTCCTACGAGCAGTACTTC
.,TRBV29-1,TRBJ2-6,.,CSVAAGSGGANVLTF,TGCAGCGTGGCCGCAGGGTCTGGTGGGGCCAACGTCCTGACTTTC
TRBD1,TRBV7-9,TRBJ1-2,once,CASSLEGGGSYGYTF,TGTGCCAGCAGCTTAGAAGGAGGGGGCAGCTATGGCTACACCTTC
.,TRBV6-5,TRBJ2-7,few,CASSKTGTREQYF,TGTGCCAGCAGCAAAACCGGGACACGGGAGCAGTACTTC
.,TRBV19,TRBJ2-5,.,CASSTLGGRETQYF,TGTGCCAGTAGTACGCTAGGAGGGAGGGAGACCCAGTACTTC
TRBD2,TRBV24-1,TRBJ2-5,.,CATSDWTSGGETQYF,TGTGCCACCAGTGATTGGACTAGCGGGGGAGAGACCCAGTACTTC
.,TRBV2,TRBJ1-2,many,CASSNLASSGYTF,TGTGCCAGCAGTAACTTAGCAAGTTCTGGCTACACCTTC
.,TRBV2,TRBJ2-3,.,CASSGVTDTQYF,TGTGCCAGCAGTGGAGTTACAGATACGCAGTATTTT
.,TRBV24-1,TRBJ2-1,many,CATSSTGFSYNEQFF,TGTGCCACCTCGTCGACTGGTTTCTCCTACAATGAGCAGTTCTTC
TRBD2,TRBV11-2,TRBJ2-1,.,CASSLAGGPFGDEQFF,TGTGCCAGCAGCTTAGCGGGAGGGCCTTTCGGTGATGAGCAGTTCTTC
TRBD2,TRBV9,TRBJ2-2,many,CASSVDSGLAAGELFF,TGTGCCAGCAGCGTAGACTCAGGACTAGCGGCCGGGGAGCTGTTTTTT
.,TRBV5-4,TRBJ2-1,few,CASSLVGVGYNEQFF,TGTGCCAGCAGCTTGGTAGGGGTTGGCTACAATGAGCAGTTCTTC
TRBD1,TRBV27,TRBJ1-5,.,CASSSGQGEVQPQHF,TGTGCCAGCAGTTCGGGACAGGGGGAGGTGCAGCCCCAGCATTTT
.,TRBV12-3/TRBV12-4,TRBJ1-2,once,CASSLWLSNGYTF,TGTGCCAGCAGTTTATGGCTTTCAAATGGCTACACCTTC
TRBD1,TRBV5-1,TRBJ1-4,.,CASSLGDRVNEKLFF,TGCGCCAGCAGCTTGGGGGACAGGGTTAATGAAAAACTGTTTTTT
TRBD1,TRBV6-5,TRBJ2-5,.,CASSKPGQVETQYF,TGTGCCAGCAGCAAACCGGGACAGGTGGAGACCCAGTACTTC
.,TRBV27,TRBJ1-6,.,CASSLLEVNSPLHF,TGTGCCAGCAGTTTATTAGAGGTTAATTCACCCCTCCACTTT
TRBD2,TRBV7-2,TRBJ2-2,.,CASSLSGSGTGELFF,TGTGCCAGCAGCTTAAGCGGGAGTGGCACCGGGGAGCTGTTTTTT
TRBD2,TRBV7-8,TRBJ2-4,.,CASSYSPGLARGGAKNIQYF,TGTGCCAGCAGCTACTCCCCGGGACTAGCTAGGGGGGGAGCCAAAAACATTCAGTACTTC
TRBD2,TRBV9,TRBJ2-1,.,CASSVGLSGRDDNEQFF,TGTGCCAGCAGCGTAGGATTAAGCGGGAGGGACGACAATGAGCAGTTCTTC
TRBD1,TRBV28,TRBJ1-1,.,CASSPPGTGWITEAFF,TGTGCCAGCAGTCCCCCCGGGACAGGGTGGATCACTGAAGCTTTCTTT